The subject of this entry is one TCR beta chain. Its specificity is not known. This sample stems from a study of cytomegalovirus exposure and HLA in healthy donors. Study-wide context: Earlier results showed approximately 120 million unique TCR beta sequences derived from about 179 million T cells. Study-wide points: Fewer N-insertions (relative to the roughly 660-donor mean) were reportedly seen in an Asian-associated ancestry cluster in a later analysis. The study listed around 150 cytomegalovirus-associated TCR beta chains.

Both 60 Vbeta primers and 13 Jbeta primers went into the PCR. Using immunoSEQ multiplex PCR, the repertoire was profiled, and TCRdb retains in-frame clones only, with some absent. Found here are about 140,000 clones; the top ten clones hold about 0.96%. Sequenced: PBMCs. This TCR was recovered from a male donor in good health and CMV-seronegative.

CDR3 protein: CASSQSDSRPLDEQFF. CDR3 DNA sequence: TGTGCCAGCAGTCAATCGGACTCTCGACCTCTGGATGAGCAGTTCTTC. The chain combines TRBV6-6 with TRBJ2-1; tentatively, D is TRBD2 (5 bases). Trimming cost V 5 bases and J 8 bases, with 22 bases left between them. CDR1 MNHNY and CDR2 SVGAGI come from the germline V gene (reference sequence). This CDR3 has 16 residues.